The 20 T cell receptor beta chains below were found in one sample sequenced in a study of CD8 T cells in ankylosing spondylitis. These TCRs are of unknown antigen specificity. General study findings and limits: Seemingly distinctive of ankylosing spondylitis blood was a TCR beta motif formed by eight highly homologous variants.

TCRdb re-called the 5' RACE reads with MiXCR, one entry per CDR3 protein. The sample contains 470,000 or so distinct CDR3 sequences, roughly a quarter of which appear only once. Material for sequencing was blood, either unsorted or a sorted T cell fraction (not recorded which). All receptors derive from a male donor with ankylosing spondylitis.

The J gene is TRBJ2-4, the V gene TRBV12-3 or TRBV12-4; the D is unclear. CDR3 size: 13 residues. Between the trimmed V and J ends, which lost 6 bases and 2 bases, there was a span of 8 bases. This CDR3 reads CASRLETKNIQYF. The CDR3 DNA is TGTGCCAGCAGGCTTGAGACCAAAAACATTCAGTACTTC.

This clonotype was observed at least ten times. The chain joins TRBV20-1 to TRBJ1-1; a possible D gene is TRBD1 (6 bases). Trimming pared 6 bases from V and 1 base from J, leaving 15 bases between. The V gene's germline CDR1 is DFQATT and CDR2 SNEGSKA (reference sequence). The CDR3 has 14 amino acids. The CDR3 bases are TGCAGTGCCCAAGGGGGGAGAGCGAACACTGAAGCTTTCTTT. Its protein product is CSAQGGRANTEAFF.

The chain uses TRBV7-9 and TRBJ2-3; D gene unclear. In germline, CDR1 is SEHNR, CDR2 FQNEAQ (reference sequence). V was cut by 5 bases and J by 1 base, with 16 bases left in between. This CDR3 is built from 16 residues. DNA of the CDR3: TGTGCCAGCAGCAAAAGGGCGGAGACGGGCACAGATACGCAGTATTTT. It is translated as CASSKRAETGTDTQYF.

The CDR3 coding sequence is TGCAGTGCGGAGGGGGAAGGAAACACCATATATTTT. Residues: CSAEGEGNTIYF. The chain has TRBV20-1 and TRBJ1-3; weak D call: TRBD1 (6 bases). Trimming pared 6 bases from V and 4 bases from J, leaving 10 bases between. The CDR3 is made up of 12 amino acids. The germline V gene encodes CDR1 DFQATT and CDR2 SNEGSKA (reference sequence).

This clonotype was detected a few times. This chain uses TRBV5-1 with TRBJ2-1; D is unresolved. Germline V gene data show CDR1 as SGHRS and CDR2 as YFSETQ. The CDR3 consists of 12 residues. Trimming removed 1 base at V and 8 bases at J, with 7 bases between. CDR3 DNA sequence: TGCGCCAGCAGCTTGAACTTCGATGAGCAGTTCTTC. Translation: CASSLNFDEQFF.

The sample holds a few counts of this clonotype. The J gene is TRBJ2-6, the V gene TRBV20-1; TRBD2 agrees at 8 bases. CDR1 and CDR2 from the germline V gene are DFQATT and SNEGSKA (reference sequence). Trimming at V came to 1 base and at J to 2 bases, leaving 7 bases not matched to a gene. This CDR3 has 17 amino acids. This CDR3 is CSARVQREKAGANVLTF. In DNA, the CDR3 is TGCAGTGCTAGAGTTCAGCGGGAGAAGGCTGGGGCCAACGTCCTGACTTTC.

The gene calls are TRBV21-1 and TRBJ2-3. TRBV21-1 is classified as a pseudogene. CDR3 size: 14 residues. This CDR3 is CASSVRQSSSTQYF. CDR3 sequence (DNA): TGTGCCAGCAGCGTCCGCCAGAGTAGCAGTACGCAGTATTTT.

The V and J genes are TRBV7-2 and TRBJ1-3; D is uncertain. This CDR3 contains 14 residues. V was pared by 7 bases and J by 0 bases, with 10 bases between. Germline loops: CDR1 SGHTA, CDR2 FQGNSA. Here the CDR3 reads CASIPFLSGNTIYF. The CDR3 DNA sequence: TGTGCCAGCATCCCGTTCCTCTCTGGAAACACCATATATTTT.

The chain uses TRBV24-1 and TRBJ2-1; unclear D gene. The CDR3 totals 14 residues. The germline V gene has CDR1 KGHDR and CDR2 SFDVKD. V was shortened by 0 bases and J by 8 bases, with 10 bases between the two germline ends. The CDR3 sequence is CATSDLLSSDEQFF. DNA of the CDR3: TGTGCCACCAGTGATTTGCTCTCCAGTGATGAGCAGTTCTTC.

The rearrangement uses TRBV5-1 and TRBJ2-5; D may be TRBD2 (6 bases). The germline CDR1 and CDR2 sequences are SGHRS and YFSETQ. The CDR3 consists of 15 residues. V gave up 2 bases and J gave up 4 bases, with 15 bases separating them. The CDR3 is CASSLYGSSIETQYF. In DNA, the CDR3 is TGCGCCAGCAGCTTATACGGGAGCTCGATAGAGACCCAGTACTTC.

This clonotype has a handful of counts. This rearrangement joins TRBV20-1 to TRBJ1-1, with D unresolved. There are 14 residues in the CDR3. The V end lost 3 bases, the J end lost 1 base, and 12 bases lay between the germline ends. Germline loops: CDR1 DFQATT, CDR2 SNEGSKA (reference sequence). CDR3 coding DNA: TGCAGTGCTAGGTTGAGGCAAGGGAACACTGAAGCTTTCTTT. Protein product: CSARLRQGNTEAFF.

This chain connects TRBV24-1 to TRBJ2-1; TRBD2 matches 9 bases. The V gene end was trimmed by 4 bases and the J gene end by 10 bases; junction bases not matched to a gene: 7. This CDR3 has 14 residues. The germline CDR1 and CDR2 sequences are KGHDR and SFDVKD. CDR3: CATSDPGTSREQFF. In DNA, the CDR3 is TGTGCCACCAGTGACCCCGGGACTAGCAGGGAGCAGTTCTTC.

In nucleotides, the CDR3 is TGTGCCAGCAGTTTAATTACAGCACTAGCGGGAGGTAGTACCGGGGAGCTGTTTTTT. It translates to CASSLITALAGGSTGELFF. The chain has TRBV27 and TRBJ2-2; 12 bases agree with TRBD2. Germline-derived CDR1 and CDR2 are MNHEY and SMNVEV (reference sequence). The V segment lost 2 bases and the J segment 5 bases; nucleotides outside the gene matches: 12. The CDR3 runs 19 residues.

This clonotype was observed a few times. This rearrangement joins TRBV5-1 to TRBJ2-3; D gene unclear. Per germline, CDR1 SGHRS and CDR2 YFSETQ. The CDR3 runs 13 residues. Trimming took 3 bases from V and 5 from J, leaving 10 bases between them. The CDR3 loop is CASSSIPQDTQYF. CDR3 DNA: TGCGCCAGCAGCTCCATACCACAAGATACGCAGTATTTT.

The chain carries TRBV10-3 and TRBJ2-7; TRBD2 matches 7 bases. Germline CDR1 and CDR2: ENHRY and SYGVKD. With 3 bases clipped from V and 3 bases from J, the junction kept 8 bases outside the gene matches. The CDR3 totals 15 residues. The CDR3 protein is CAISEPGGLSYEQYF. In nucleotides, the CDR3 is TGTGCCATCAGTGAACCGGGAGGACTGAGCTACGAGCAGTACTTC.

The chain combines TRBV5-1 with TRBJ2-1, with D tentatively TRBD1 (6 bases). Germline CDR1 is SGHRS and CDR2 is YFSETQ. Trimming stripped 4 bases from V and 0 bases from J, with 14 bases between. This CDR3 region has 16 residues. The CDR3 DNA reads TGCGCCAGCAGCCCGCTAGGACAGTCCTCCTACAATGAGCAGTTCTTC. Protein: CASSPLGQSSYNEQFF.

This clonotype was detected many times. The rearrangement uses TRBV12-3 or TRBV12-4 and TRBJ2-3; possibly TRBD2 for D (6 bases). This CDR3 region has 16 residues. The ends were cut back, 5 bases at V and 2 bases at J, with 17 bases in the middle. The CDR3: CASSPVVRGNTDTQYF. The CDR3 DNA reads as TGTGCCAGCAGTCCGGTGGTGCGGGGCAACACAGATACGCAGTATTTT.

This clonotype showed up just a few times. CDR3 DNA: TGTGCCAGCAGGCGAGGCGTCGGTACTGAAGCTTTCTTT. This encodes CASRRGVGTEAFF. This chain joins TRBV7-2 and TRBJ1-1, with D unresolved. Germline V lookup: CDR1 SGHTA, CDR2 FQGNSA. This CDR3 has 13 amino acids. The V gene lost 6 bases and the J gene lost 5 bases, with 13 bases spanning the gap.

The V call is TRBV6-1, the J call TRBJ2-1, with D unresolved. The CDR3 extends over 14 amino acids. Germline CDR1 and CDR2: MNHNS and SASEGT. V was trimmed by 2 bases and J by 4 bases, leaving 9 bases between them. The CDR3 region has the DNA TGTGCCAGCAGTGAACAGGTGGTTTACAATGAGCAGTTCTTC. Its translation is CASSEQVVYNEQFF.

The table lists this clonotype with a count of one. A junction end diverges from the germline sequence, so it may reflect a read error. The chain employs TRBV15 and TRBJ2-1; TRBD2 matches at 7 bases. The CDR3 consists of 16 residues. The germline V gene has CDR1 LNHNV and CDR2 YYDKDF (reference sequence). This chain's CDR3 is CASSRDKAGSYNEQFF. The DNA of the CDR3 is TGTGCCTCCAGCAGAGACAAAGCGGGATCCTACAATGAGCAGTTCTTC. The full variable domain, completed using reference TRBV15 and TRBJ2-1, is DAMVIQNPRYQVTQFGKPVTLSCSQTLNHNVMYWYQQKSSQAPKLLFHYYDKDFNNEADTPDNFQSRRPNTSFCFLDIRSPGLGDTAMYLCASSRDKAGSYNEQFFGPGTRLTVL.